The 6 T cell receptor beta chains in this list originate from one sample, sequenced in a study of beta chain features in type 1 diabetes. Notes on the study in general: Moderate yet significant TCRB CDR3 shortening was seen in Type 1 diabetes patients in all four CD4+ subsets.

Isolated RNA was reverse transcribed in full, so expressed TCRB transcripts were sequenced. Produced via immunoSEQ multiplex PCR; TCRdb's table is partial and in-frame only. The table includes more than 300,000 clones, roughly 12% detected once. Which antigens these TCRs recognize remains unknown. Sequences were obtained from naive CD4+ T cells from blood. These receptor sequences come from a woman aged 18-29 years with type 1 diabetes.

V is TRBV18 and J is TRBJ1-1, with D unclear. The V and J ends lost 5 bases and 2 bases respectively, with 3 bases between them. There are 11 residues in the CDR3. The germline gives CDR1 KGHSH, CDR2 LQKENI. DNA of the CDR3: TGTGCCAGCTCATCAAACACTGAAGCTTTCTTT. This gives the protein CASSSNTEAFF.

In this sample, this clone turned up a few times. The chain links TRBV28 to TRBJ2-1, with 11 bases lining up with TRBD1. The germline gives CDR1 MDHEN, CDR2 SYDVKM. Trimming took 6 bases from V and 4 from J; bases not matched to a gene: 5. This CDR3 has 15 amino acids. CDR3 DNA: TGTGCCAGCAGGCCCGGGACAGGGGGATACAATGAGCAGTTCTTC. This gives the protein CASRPGTGGYNEQFF.

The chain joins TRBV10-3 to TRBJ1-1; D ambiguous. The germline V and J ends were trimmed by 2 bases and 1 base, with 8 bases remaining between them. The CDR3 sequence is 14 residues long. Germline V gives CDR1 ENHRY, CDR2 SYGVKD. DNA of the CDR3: TGTGCCATCAGTGAGAGTTGGGCGAACACTGAAGCTTTCTTT. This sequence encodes CAISESWANTEAFF.

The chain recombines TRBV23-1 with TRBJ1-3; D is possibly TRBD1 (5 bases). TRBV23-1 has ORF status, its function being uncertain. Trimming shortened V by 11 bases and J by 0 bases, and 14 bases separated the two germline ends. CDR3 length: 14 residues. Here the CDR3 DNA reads TGCGCCCCCCTTGACAGCCACTCTGGAAACACCATATATTTT. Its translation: CAPLDSHSGNTIYF.

CDR3 DNA: TGCGCCAGCAGCCAAGTTGGGGGCCTAGCGGTCCTGGATACGCAGTATTTT. It encodes CASSQVGGLAVLDTQYF. The chain combines TRBV4-1 with TRBJ2-3, with a tentative D call TRBD2 (7 bases). Germline V gives CDR1 MGHRA, CDR2 YSYEKL. Trimming took 1 base from V and 6 from J, leaving 20 bases between them. The CDR3 is 17 residues long.

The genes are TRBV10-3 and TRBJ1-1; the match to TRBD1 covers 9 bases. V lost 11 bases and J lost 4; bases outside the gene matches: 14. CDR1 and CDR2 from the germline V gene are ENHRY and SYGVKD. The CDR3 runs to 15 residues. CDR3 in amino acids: CAHRGSGQGPTEAFF. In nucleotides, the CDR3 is TGTGCCCACCGCGGGAGTGGACAGGGGCCCACTGAAGCTTTCTTT.